This TCR beta chain originates from a study of beta chain features in type 1 diabetes. Study context: Examination covered under 120 million sorted cells spanning all samples. Study outcomes and limitations: Cells that show high TCR expression could be over-represented by cDNA sequencing. A potential PCR bias toward shorter templates would be equal in patient and control samples.

This clone has just a few counts. The antigen remains undetermined. cDNA synthesis used the whole RNA isolate, giving expressed TCRB sequences. Each sample of naive, central memory or regulatory T cells had, on average, approximately 4 million reads. Using immunoSEQ multiplex PCR, the repertoire was profiled, and TCRdb retains in-frame clones only, with some absent. The table records hundreds of thousands of clones, 15% to 19% of them present only once. The CDR3 is 15 residues long. Trimming left V 5 bases short and J 4 bases short, with 18 bases between. Germline CDR1 and CDR2: MNHEY and SVGAGI. The receptor was derived from a man between 18 and 29 years old in good health. The J gene is TRBJ2-7, the V gene TRBV6-5; D possibly corresponds to TRBD1 (6 bases). Material: naive CD4+ T cells from blood. CDR3 protein: CASSGYPGHGYEQYF. The CDR3 bases are TGTGCCAGCAGTGGGTACCCGGGACACGGGTACGAGCAGTACTTC.